This is a list of T cell receptor beta chains from one sample in a study of Ad26.COV2.S vaccination and SARS-CoV-2 variants. This table comes from immunoSEQ multiplex PCR, and its TCRdb copy is limited to in-frame clones, with some not included. The profile shows about half a million clones, 80% to 90% of them singletons. Sequenced material: peripheral blood, taken in a trial of Ad26.COV2.S vaccine versus placebo. The receptors come from a person between 18 and 60 years old who received the Ad26.COV2.S COVID-19 vaccine or a placebo. Each CDR3 is given with its conserved first and last residue. The D gene is left open where the match is weak. A clone size is listed for some rows: how often the clone was seen (once, few, many), or a class if it is expanded.

j_call: TRBJ1-1; clone_size: NA; d_call: NA; v_call: TRBV25-1; cdr3_nt: TGTGCCAGCAGGGGCATCGGCATGAACACTGAAGCTTTCTTT; cdr3_aa: CASRGIGMNTEAFF
j_call: TRBJ2-4; clone_size: NA; d_call: NA; v_call: TRBV11-2; cdr3_nt: TGTGCCAGCAGCTTATCCAGCGGTCTAGCCAAAAACATTCAGTACTTC; cdr3_aa: CASSLSSGLAKNIQYF
j_call: TRBJ1-2; clone_size: NA; d_call: TRBD1; v_call: TRBV5-4; cdr3_nt: TGTGCCAGCAGCTTGGGGCAGGGGGCAAGAGGCTACACCTTC; cdr3_aa: CASSLGQGARGYTF
j_call: TRBJ2-7; clone_size: NA; d_call: NA; v_call: TRBV6-5; cdr3_nt: TGTGCCAGCAGTCAATACCCCTACGAGCAGTACTTC; cdr3_aa: CASSQYPYEQYF
j_call: TRBJ1-2; clone_size: NA; d_call: NA; v_call: TRBV18; cdr3_nt: TGTGCCAGCTCACCGGAACCTTTCCCTGACTATGGCTACACCTTC; cdr3_aa: CASSPEPFPDYGYTF
j_call: TRBJ1-1; clone_size: NA; d_call: NA; v_call: TRBV27; cdr3_nt: TGTGCCAGCAGGACAAACGGGGCCCCGAACACTGAAGCTTTCTTT; cdr3_aa: CASRTNGAPNTEAFF
j_call: TRBJ1-6; clone_size: NA; d_call: TRBD1; v_call: TRBV6-5; cdr3_nt: TGTGCCAGCAGTTCCCGAGACAGGGGGAGTTCACCCCTCCACTTT; cdr3_aa: CASSSRDRGSSPLHF
j_call: TRBJ1-6; clone_size: NA; d_call: TRBD1; v_call: TRBV7-6; cdr3_nt: TGTGCCAGCAGCCCCAGGACAGGGAGCTCCTATAATTCACCCCTCCACTTT; cdr3_aa: CASSPRTGSSYNSPLHF
j_call: TRBJ2-5; clone_size: NA; d_call: TRBD2; v_call: TRBV5-4; cdr3_nt: TGTGCCAGCAGCTTCGCCCCACTAGCGTCCGGGACCCAGTACTTC; cdr3_aa: CASSFAPLASGTQYF
j_call: TRBJ2-7; clone_size: NA; d_call: NA; v_call: TRBV6-5; cdr3_nt: TGTGCCAGCAGTTGGGGTCACTCCTACGAGCAGTACTTC; cdr3_aa: CASSWGHSYEQYF
j_call: TRBJ1-5; clone_size: once; d_call: NA; v_call: TRBV7-9; cdr3_nt: TGTGCCAGCAGCTTAGAAGGTAAGCCCCAGCATTTT; cdr3_aa: CASSLEGKPQHF
j_call: TRBJ1-5; clone_size: NA; d_call: NA; v_call: TRBV28; cdr3_nt: TGTGCCAGCAGCCCCGATAGGCATCTCCTTAGCAATCAGCCCCAGCATTTT; cdr3_aa: CASSPDRHLLSNQPQHF
j_call: TRBJ2-1; clone_size: NA; d_call: TRBD1; v_call: TRBV9; cdr3_nt: TGTGCCAGCAGCGGGACAGGACCCAATGAGCAGTTCTTC; cdr3_aa: CASSGTGPNEQFF
j_call: TRBJ1-2; clone_size: NA; d_call: TRBD1; v_call: TRBV7-8; cdr3_nt: TGTGCCAGCAGCCGGGGGACAGATCACTATGGCTACACCTTC; cdr3_aa: CASSRGTDHYGYTF
j_call: TRBJ1-4; clone_size: NA; d_call: NA; v_call: TRBV19; cdr3_nt: TGTGCCAGTAGCGTACGGGAAAGACGGGGAAAACTGTTTTTT; cdr3_aa: CASSVRERRGKLFF
j_call: TRBJ1-1; clone_size: NA; d_call: NA; v_call: TRBV5-6; cdr3_nt: TGTGCCAGCAGCTTGGAGGATGGAATCGAGGTCGGAGCTTTCTTT; cdr3_aa: CASSLEDGIEVGAFF
j_call: TRBJ1-2; clone_size: NA; d_call: NA; v_call: TRBV28; cdr3_nt: TGTGCCAGCAGTAACGACAGGTTTAACTATGGCTACACCTTC; cdr3_aa: CASSNDRFNYGYTF
j_call: TRBJ2-3; clone_size: NA; d_call: NA; v_call: TRBV29-1; cdr3_nt: TGCAGCGCCGTCAGGGCTACCCCTAGCACAGATACGCAGTATTTT; cdr3_aa: CSAVRATPSTDTQYF
j_call: TRBJ2-7; clone_size: few; d_call: NA; v_call: TRBV6-5; cdr3_nt: TGTGCCAGCAGTTACTCGGTCAGCACCTACGAGCAGTACTTC; cdr3_aa: CASSYSVSTYEQYF
j_call: TRBJ1-6; clone_size: NA; d_call: TRBD1; v_call: TRBV7-2; cdr3_nt: TGTGCCAGCAGCTCAAATACCGGGACAGCAAATTCACCCCTCCACTTT; cdr3_aa: CASSSNTGTANSPLHF
j_call: TRBJ2-7; clone_size: NA; d_call: TRBD1; v_call: TRBV7-9; cdr3_nt: TGTGCCAGCAGCTCCGGACAGGGGGCGGTGTACGAGCAGTACTTC; cdr3_aa: CASSSGQGAVYEQYF
j_call: TRBJ2-3; clone_size: NA; d_call: NA; v_call: TRBV7-3; cdr3_nt: TGTGCCAGCGGCTTTAGCACAGATACGCAGTATTTT; cdr3_aa: CASGFSTDTQYF
j_call: TRBJ2-7; clone_size: NA; d_call: TRBD1; v_call: TRBV18; cdr3_nt: TGTGCCAGCTCATCGACAGGGGGCGAGCAGTACTTC; cdr3_aa: CASSSTGGEQYF
j_call: TRBJ1-5; clone_size: NA; d_call: TRBD1; v_call: TRBV19; cdr3_nt: TGTGCCAGTAGTATCGCCAGGGGGCCGAGCAATCAGCCCCAGCATTTT; cdr3_aa: CASSIARGPSNQPQHF
j_call: TRBJ2-4; clone_size: NA; d_call: NA; v_call: TRBV7-8; cdr3_nt: TGTGCCAGCAGCTTATTTGGACTAACCAAAAACATTCAGTACTTC; cdr3_aa: CASSLFGLTKNIQYF
j_call: TRBJ1-4; clone_size: NA; d_call: NA; v_call: TRBV19; cdr3_nt: TGTGCCAGTAGTATGTCGTCAGGGATAAAACTGTTTTTT; cdr3_aa: CASSMSSGIKLFF
j_call: TRBJ1-1; clone_size: few; d_call: NA; v_call: TRBV5-4; cdr3_nt: TGTGCCAGCAGCTCAAATACACAGGGAACTGAAGCTTTCTTT; cdr3_aa: CASSSNTQGTEAFF
j_call: TRBJ2-3; clone_size: NA; d_call: NA; v_call: TRBV7-9; cdr3_nt: TGTGCCAGCAGCTCCTTCACGGAAGAGGGGGATACGCAGTATTTT; cdr3_aa: CASSSFTEEGDTQYF
j_call: TRBJ1-2; clone_size: many; d_call: TRBD1; v_call: TRBV14; cdr3_nt: TGTGCCAGCAGCCAAGATAATCGGACAGGGTCTTTTTGGGACTATGGCTACACCTTC; cdr3_aa: CASSQDNRTGSFWDYGYTF
j_call: TRBJ2-4; clone_size: NA; d_call: TRBD2; v_call: TRBV6-2/TRBV6-3; cdr3_nt: TGTGCCAGCAGTATTCGGGGGGAAACCAAAAACATTCAGTACTTC; cdr3_aa: CASSIRGETKNIQYF
j_call: TRBJ2-7; clone_size: NA; d_call: TRBD1; v_call: TRBV7-2; cdr3_nt: TGTGCCAGCAGTTCTCAACAGGGGGGCGAGCAGTACTTC; cdr3_aa: CASSSQQGGEQYF
j_call: TRBJ1-2; clone_size: NA; d_call: NA; v_call: TRBV7-9; cdr3_nt: TGTGCCAGCAGCTTTTCGGGGGGAGCTAACTATGGCTACACCTTC; cdr3_aa: CASSFSGGANYGYTF
j_call: TRBJ1-1; clone_size: few; d_call: NA; v_call: TRBV18; cdr3_nt: TGTGCCAGCTCATCGGGACACAGAGACACTGAAGCTTTCTTT; cdr3_aa: CASSSGHRDTEAFF
j_call: TRBJ2-2; clone_size: few; d_call: NA; v_call: TRBV27; cdr3_nt: TGTGCCAGCAGTTTATTGGCGGGGAACACCGGGGAGCTGTTTTTT; cdr3_aa: CASSLLAGNTGELFF
j_call: TRBJ2-1; clone_size: NA; d_call: NA; v_call: TRBV19; cdr3_nt: TGTGCCAGTGGGACTCGGGCTAAGATTTCTTACAATGAGCAGTTCTTC; cdr3_aa: CASGTRAKISYNEQFF
j_call: TRBJ1-5; clone_size: NA; d_call: NA; v_call: TRBV12-3/TRBV12-4; cdr3_nt: TGTGCCAGCAGTTTAACAGAAGATCAGCCCCAGCATTTT; cdr3_aa: CASSLTEDQPQHF
j_call: TRBJ1-2; clone_size: few; d_call: TRBD1; v_call: TRBV28; cdr3_nt: TGTGCCACGCAGGACAGGGGTCGGTACTATGGCTACACCTTC; cdr3_aa: CATQDRGRYYGYTF
j_call: TRBJ1-5; clone_size: NA; d_call: NA; v_call: TRBV19; cdr3_nt: TGTGCCAGTAGTCGGGGGCGTCAGCCCCAGCATTTT; cdr3_aa: CASSRGRQPQHF
j_call: TRBJ2-3; clone_size: NA; d_call: NA; v_call: TRBV14; cdr3_nt: TGTGCCAGCAGCCAAAGCCTAGGACTGGTCACAGATACGCAGTATTTT; cdr3_aa: CASSQSLGLVTDTQYF
j_call: TRBJ1-1; clone_size: NA; d_call: NA; v_call: TRBV11-2; cdr3_nt: TGTGCCAGCAGCTCCCGGACAGACATGAACACTGAAGCTTTCTTT; cdr3_aa: CASSSRTDMNTEAFF
j_call: TRBJ2-7; clone_size: NA; d_call: TRBD1; v_call: TRBV19; cdr3_nt: TGTGCCAGTAGTATAGGGACAGGGCACTCCTACGAGCAGTACTTC; cdr3_aa: CASSIGTGHSYEQYF
j_call: TRBJ1-2; clone_size: NA; d_call: NA; v_call: TRBV29-1; cdr3_nt: TGCAGCACGCGAGACTCGGGGGCGGGTGGCTACACCTTC; cdr3_aa: CSTRDSGAGGYTF
j_call: TRBJ1-2; clone_size: NA; d_call: TRBD1; v_call: TRBV2; cdr3_nt: TGTGCCAGCAGTGAATGGGGGACAGGATCCGATGGCTACACCTTC; cdr3_aa: CASSEWGTGSDGYTF
j_call: TRBJ1-5; clone_size: NA; d_call: NA; v_call: TRBV12-3/TRBV12-4; cdr3_nt: TGTGCCAGCGGGAACAGGGAAAATCAGCCCCAGCATTTT; cdr3_aa: CASGNRENQPQHF
j_call: TRBJ2-7; clone_size: few; d_call: TRBD2; v_call: TRBV10-3; cdr3_nt: TGTGCCATCAGTGCGACTAGCGGGATTTACGAGCAGTACTTC; cdr3_aa: CAISATSGIYEQYF
j_call: TRBJ2-7; clone_size: NA; d_call: NA; v_call: TRBV28; cdr3_nt: TGTGCCAGCAGCAAGCGATTGGGGGTACTGAACGAGCAGTACTTC; cdr3_aa: CASSKRLGVLNEQYF
j_call: TRBJ1-2; clone_size: NA; d_call: TRBD1; v_call: TRBV14; cdr3_nt: TGTGCCAGCAGCCAAGGAGCCCTGGGACAGAACCATGGCTACACCTTC; cdr3_aa: CASSQGALGQNHGYTF
j_call: TRBJ1-3; clone_size: NA; d_call: TRBD1; v_call: TRBV7-2; cdr3_nt: TGTGCCAGCAGCGTCAGGGGACAGGGGACTGGAAACACCATATATTTT; cdr3_aa: CASSVRGQGTGNTIYF
j_call: TRBJ2-7; clone_size: NA; d_call: TRBD2; v_call: TRBV20-1; cdr3_nt: TGCAGTGCTGGTGGGGGGACTAGCGGGGCCAGACTCTACGAGCAGTACTTC; cdr3_aa: CSAGGGTSGARLYEQYF
j_call: TRBJ2-2; clone_size: NA; d_call: NA; v_call: TRBV6-5; cdr3_nt: TGTGCCAGCAGTTCGGGTTATAGGGGGGATGTCGGGGAGCTGTTTTTT; cdr3_aa: CASSSGYRGDVGELFF
j_call: TRBJ2-7; clone_size: many; d_call: TRBD2; v_call: TRBV27; cdr3_nt: TGTGCCAGCAGTTCTAGCGGAGGGATCTACGAGCAGTACTTC; cdr3_aa: CASSSSGGIYEQYF
j_call: TRBJ1-4; clone_size: once; d_call: TRBD1; v_call: TRBV30; cdr3_nt: TGTGCCTGCTCCGGGACAGAATTTGAAAAACTGTTTTTT; cdr3_aa: CACSGTEFEKLFF
j_call: TRBJ2-2; clone_size: few; d_call: NA; v_call: TRBV7-9; cdr3_nt: TGTGCCAGCAGCTCCCGGGTTAGTACCGGGGAGCTGTTTTTT; cdr3_aa: CASSSRVSTGELFF
j_call: TRBJ2-1; clone_size: NA; d_call: NA; v_call: TRBV4-3; cdr3_nt: TGCGCCAGCAGCGCCGGCATTTACAATGAGCAGTTCTTC; cdr3_aa: CASSAGIYNEQFF
j_call: TRBJ2-7; clone_size: few; d_call: NA; v_call: TRBV6-6; cdr3_nt: TGTGCCAGCAGGAGGACCTCCGATCCCTACGAGCAGTACTTC; cdr3_aa: CASRRTSDPYEQYF